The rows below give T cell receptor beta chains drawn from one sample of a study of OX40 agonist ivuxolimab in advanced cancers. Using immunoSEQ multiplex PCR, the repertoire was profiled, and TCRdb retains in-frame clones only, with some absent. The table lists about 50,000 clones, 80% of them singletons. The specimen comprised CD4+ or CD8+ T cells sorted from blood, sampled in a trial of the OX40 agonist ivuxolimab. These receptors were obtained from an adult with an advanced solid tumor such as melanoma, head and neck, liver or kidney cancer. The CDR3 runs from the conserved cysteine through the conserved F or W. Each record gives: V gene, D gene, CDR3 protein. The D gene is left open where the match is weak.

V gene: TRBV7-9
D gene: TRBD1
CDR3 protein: CASSLGRRTGRANEAFF

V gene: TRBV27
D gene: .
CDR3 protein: CASSFTGRLNTGELFF

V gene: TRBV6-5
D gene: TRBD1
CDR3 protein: CASSYRDRGEQYF

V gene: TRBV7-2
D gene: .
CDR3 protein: CASSLANFLGETQYF

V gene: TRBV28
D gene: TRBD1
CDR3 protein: CASSIRTGKAPEAFF

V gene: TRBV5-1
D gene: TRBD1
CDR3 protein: CASSFGTGGNEQFF

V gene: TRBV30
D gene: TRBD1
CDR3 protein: CAWSDGTGGYDTEAFF

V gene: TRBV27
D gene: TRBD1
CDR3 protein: CASSPDRGRNSPLHF

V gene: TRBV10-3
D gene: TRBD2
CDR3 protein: CAIRPSGGGEQYF

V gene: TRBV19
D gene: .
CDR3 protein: CASIPSQVMNTEAFF

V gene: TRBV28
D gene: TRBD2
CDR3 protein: CASSRAGTSGINEQFF

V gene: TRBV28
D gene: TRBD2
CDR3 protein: CASTPSLAGIRNEQFF

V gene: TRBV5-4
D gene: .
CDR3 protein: CASSFFWGTYTEAFF

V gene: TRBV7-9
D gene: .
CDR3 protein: CASSKYGGDEKLFF

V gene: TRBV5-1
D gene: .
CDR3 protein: CASSLVTNNEQFF

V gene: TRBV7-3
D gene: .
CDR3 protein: CASSLWGQGTHEAFF

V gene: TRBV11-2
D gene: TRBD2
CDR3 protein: CASSPSGRGETQYF

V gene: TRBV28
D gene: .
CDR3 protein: CASSPDRYEQYF

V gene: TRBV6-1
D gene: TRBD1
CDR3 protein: CASRLRGRGNSPLHF

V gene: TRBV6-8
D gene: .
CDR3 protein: CASSYQGSSPLHF

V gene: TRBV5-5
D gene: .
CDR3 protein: CASSLVEGAETQYF

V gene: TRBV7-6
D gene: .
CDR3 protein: CASSPISDWGKRSAQHF

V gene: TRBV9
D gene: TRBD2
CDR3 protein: CASSVGLLAGGTDTQYF

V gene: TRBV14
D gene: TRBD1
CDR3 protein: CASSLRDSRYGYTF

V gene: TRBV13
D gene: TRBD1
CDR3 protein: CASSLLGQGAKRETQYF

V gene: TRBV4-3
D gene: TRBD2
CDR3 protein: CASSRKGAGTSGETQYF

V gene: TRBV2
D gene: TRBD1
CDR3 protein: CASSADRYNQPQHF

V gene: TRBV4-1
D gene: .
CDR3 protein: CASSRENYGYTF

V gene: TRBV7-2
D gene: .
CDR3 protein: CASSLGRNTQYF

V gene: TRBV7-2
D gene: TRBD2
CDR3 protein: CASSRQPLAGGTDTQYF

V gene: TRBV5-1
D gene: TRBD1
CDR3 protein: CASSFTNRGSSTEAFF